The 13 T cell receptor beta chains presented below share a single source sample, sequenced in a study of technical replicates of blood from several donors. The assay was immunoSEQ multiplex PCR, and TCRdb's table has in-frame clones only and misses some. The data contain some 82,000 clones, about 97% of them singletons. Material for sequencing was T cells isolated from PBMCs. The receptors here all came from a human donor in good health.

With regard to this clone: At one end, the junction sequence differs from germline, possibly due to a read error. The chain recombines TRBV14 with TRBJ1-3, with 9 positions matching TRBD1. This CDR3 has 11 amino acids. Germline V gives CDR1 SGHDN, CDR2 FVKESK. In DNA, the CDR3 is TGTGCCAGCAGCCAACTACAGGGGGCTGGCTTT. This gives the protein CASSQLQGAGF.

The chain has TRBV7-3 and TRBJ2-3; D not resolved. The CDR3 totals 13 residues. Trimming left V 5 bases short and J 4 bases short, with 10 bases between. Per the germline V gene, CDR1 is SGHTA and CDR2 is FQGTGA. For the CDR3, the DNA is TGTGCCAGCAGCGTAGTTATCGCAGATACGCAGTATTTT. This codes for CASSVVIADTQYF.

The chain employs TRBV11-3 and TRBJ2-2, with a possible D match to TRBD1 (6 bases). The germline V gene encodes CDR1 SGHNT and CDR2 YENEEA. The CDR3 extends over 16 amino acids. V lost 5 bases, J lost 3 bases, and 16 bases lay in between. The CDR3, as DNA: TGTGCCAGCAGCGCCGGGGACATGAGGGACACCGGGGAGCTGTTTTTT. This codes for CASSAGDMRDTGELFF.

V is TRBV5-6 and J is TRBJ2-3, with 9 bases fitting TRBD1. The length of the CDR3 is 18 residues. After removal of 3 bases from V and 3 bases from J, the junction contained 14 bases not matched to a gene. Germline V gene data show CDR1 as SGHDT and CDR2 as YYEEEE. CDR3 amino acids: CASSSLGTGSLGTDTQYF. CDR3 nucleotides: TGTGCCAGCAGCTCGCTAGGGACAGGGTCTTTAGGGACAGATACGCAGTATTTT.

The chain joins TRBV10-1 to TRBJ2-2; 7 nucleotides agree with TRBD2. CDR3 length: 17 amino acids. CDR1 is WNHNN and CDR2 is SYGVQD in the germline V gene (reference sequence). V gave up 2 bases and J gave up 2 bases; unmatched junction bases: 8. The CDR3 protein is CASSEAGVSDNTGELFF. Written as DNA, the CDR3 is TGCGCCAGCAGTGAGGCGGGGGTTAGCGACAACACCGGGGAGCTGTTTTTT.

This chain links TRBV7-2 with TRBJ1-1; D is possibly TRBD1 (6 bases). The length of the CDR3 is 16 residues. Germline V gives CDR1 SGHTA, CDR2 FQGNSA. Trimming removed 7 bases at V and 1 base at J, with 19 bases between. The CDR3 nucleotides read TGTGCCAGCACCCTCCTCTTACAGGGACCGAACACTGAAGCTTTCTTT. It is translated as CASTLLLQGPNTEAFF.

The chain's CDR3 is CASSSGTGGLGNQPQHF. The CDR3, as DNA: TGTGCCAGCAGTTCTGGGACAGGGGGCCTAGGCAATCAGCCCCAGCATTTT. V gene TRBV28 combines with J gene TRBJ1-5, with 12 positions matching TRBD1. CDR3 length: 17 amino acids. V lost 4 bases to trimming and J lost 2 bases; unmatched junction nucleotides: 6. Germline assignment: CDR1 MDHEN and CDR2 SYDVKM.

CDR3 bases: TGTGCCAGCAGTTTAGGGACTAGCACAAGCACAGATACGCAGTATTTT. It specifies CASSLGTSTSTDTQYF. The V gene is TRBV27, the J gene TRBJ2-3; 9 bases line up with TRBD2. The germline V gene encodes CDR1 MNHEY and CDR2 SMNVEV (reference sequence). The CDR3 consists of 16 residues. V was pared by 2 bases and J by 0 bases, with 3 bases of the junction left unmatched.

This clone was recorded a few times. V usage is TRBV30 and J usage is TRBJ1-5; D gene unclear. V lost 2 bases to trimming and J lost 7 bases, with 9 bases between them. In germline, CDR1 is GTSNPN, CDR2 SVGIG (reference sequence). CDR3 length: 12 amino acids. The CDR3 loop reads CAWSTTGQPQHF. The CDR3 DNA follows: TGTGCCTGGAGTACGACCGGGCAGCCCCAGCATTTT.

The chain is built from TRBV19 and TRBJ2-3, with 9 nucleotides matching TRBD1. The germline V gene encodes CDR1 LNHDA and CDR2 SQIVND (reference sequence). There are 14 residues in the CDR3. V shed 8 bases and J 3 bases; nucleotides not matched to a gene: 6. The CDR3 loop reads CASCDRGRTDTQYF. The CDR3 DNA reads TGTGCCAGTTGTGACAGGGGGAGGACAGATACGCAGTATTTT.

The chain joins TRBV6-6 to TRBJ1-1; 9 bases are shared with TRBD1. This CDR3 comprises 15 residues. With V trimmed by 6 bases and J by 1 base, 6 bases remained unmatched. Germline CDR1 MNHNY, CDR2 SVGAGI (reference sequence). CDR3 DNA: TGTGCCAGCAGGGGAACAGGGGGCGCGAACACTGAAGCTTTCTTT. Translation gives CASRGTGGANTEAFF.

This chain joins TRBV7-2 and TRBJ2-5; D not certain. Germline V CDR1 and CDR2: SGHTA, FQGNSA. The V and J ends lost 3 bases and 2 bases respectively, with 7 bases between them. This CDR3 has 13 amino acids. The CDR3 DNA is TGTGCCAGCAGCTTTAGCCCTCAAGAGACCCAGTACTTC. It is translated as CASSFSPQETQYF.

This clone has only one observation. The chain joins TRBV7-2 to TRBJ1-4, with D perhaps TRBD1 (6 bases). The CDR3 is made up of 14 amino acids. The V gene lost 5 bases and the J gene lost 8 bases, with 15 bases spanning the gap. CDR1 SGHTA and CDR2 FQGNSA come from the germline V gene. The CDR3 DNA sequence: TGTGCCAGCAGCCCACAGGGATCTGGGGAAAAACTGTTTTTT. Protein: CASSPQGSGEKLFF.